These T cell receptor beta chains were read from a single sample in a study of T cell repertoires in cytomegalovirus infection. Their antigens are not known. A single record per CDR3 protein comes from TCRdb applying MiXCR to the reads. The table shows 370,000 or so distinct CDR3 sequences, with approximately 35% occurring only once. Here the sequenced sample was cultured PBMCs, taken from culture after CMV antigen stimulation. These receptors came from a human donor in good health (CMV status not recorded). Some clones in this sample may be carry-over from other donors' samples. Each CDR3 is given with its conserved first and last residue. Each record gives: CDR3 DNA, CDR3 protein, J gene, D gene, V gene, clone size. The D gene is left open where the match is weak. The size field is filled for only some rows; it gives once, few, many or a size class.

TGTGCCAGCAGCCTCATAGCGGGAGGGGTTCGGTCCTACAATGAGCAGTTCTTC | CASSLIAGGVRSYNEQFF | TRBJ2-1 | TRBD2 | TRBV11-3 | .
TGTGCCAGCACAAGGGACGGAGGCGATTTTTCCTGGGGGTTCTCCTACAATGAGCAGTTCTTC | CASTRDGGDFSWGFSYNEQFF | TRBJ2-1 | . | TRBV11-3 | few
TGTGCCAGCAGCAAGCAATCCGGAGTTTCACCCCTCCACTTT | CASSKQSGVSPLHF | TRBJ1-6 | . | TRBV7-6 | once
TGTGCCAGCAGCTTGGGGCGGATCACTGAAGCTTTCTTT | CASSLGRITEAFF | TRBJ1-1 | . | TRBV5-6 | .
TGTGCCAGTAGTCTATATCCGGAGTTGGCTTTCTTT | CASSLYPELAFF | TRBJ1-1 | . | TRBV19 | .
TGTGCCAGCAGTTTCCCATTTGTACCCGGTAGCAATCAGCCCCAGCATTTT | CASSFPFVPGSNQPQHF | TRBJ1-5 | . | TRBV12-3/TRBV12-4 | .
TGTGCCAGCAGCCCCGTCGGGGGGGCACTCATTCAGTACTTC | CASSPVGGALIQYF | TRBJ2-4 | TRBD2 | TRBV27 | few
TGTGCCAGCTCACCACTCTTTACGTCGGGACCCTCCTACGAGCAGTACTTC | CASSPLFTSGPSYEQYF | TRBJ2-7 | . | TRBV18 | .
TGTGCCAGCAGCTTAACCTCGACTAGCGGGAACAATGAGCAGTTCTTC | CASSLTSTSGNNEQFF | TRBJ2-1 | TRBD2 | TRBV11-3 | many
TGTGCCAGCTCACTTGCCGGGACTTTAAGCTCTGGGGCCAACGTCCTGACTTTC | CASSLAGTLSSGANVLTF | TRBJ2-6 | . | TRBV18 | .
TGTGCCAGCAGGGACAGGGGGCCGGAGACCCAGTACTTC | CASRDRGPETQYF | TRBJ2-5 | TRBD1 | TRBV6-2/TRBV6-3 | .